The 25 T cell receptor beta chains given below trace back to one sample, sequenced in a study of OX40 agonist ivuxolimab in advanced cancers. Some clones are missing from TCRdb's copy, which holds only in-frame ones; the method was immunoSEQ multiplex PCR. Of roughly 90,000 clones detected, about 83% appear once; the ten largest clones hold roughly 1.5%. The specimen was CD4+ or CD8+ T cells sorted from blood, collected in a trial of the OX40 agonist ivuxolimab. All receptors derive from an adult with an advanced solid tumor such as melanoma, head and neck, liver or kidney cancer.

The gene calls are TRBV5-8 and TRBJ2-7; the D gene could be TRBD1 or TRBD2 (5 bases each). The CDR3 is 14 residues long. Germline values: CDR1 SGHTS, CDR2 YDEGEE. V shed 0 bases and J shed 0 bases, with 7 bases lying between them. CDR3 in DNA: TGTGCCAGCAGCTTGGGGGGGAGCTCCTACGAGCAGTACTTC. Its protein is CASSLGGSSYEQYF.

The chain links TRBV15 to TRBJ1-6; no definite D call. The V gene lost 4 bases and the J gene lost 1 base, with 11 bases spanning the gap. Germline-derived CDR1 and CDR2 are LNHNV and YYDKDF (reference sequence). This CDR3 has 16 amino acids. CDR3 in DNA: TGTGCCACCAGCACACGGGGTAGGTCCTATAATTCACCCCTCCACTTT. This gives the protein CATSTRGRSYNSPLHF. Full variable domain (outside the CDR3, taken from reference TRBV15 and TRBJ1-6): DAMVIQNPRYQVTQFGKPVTLSCSQTLNHNVMYWYQQKSSQAPKLLFHYYDKDFNNEADTPDNFQSRRPNTSFCFLDIRSPGLGDTAMYLCATSTRGRSYNSPLHFGNGTRLTVT.

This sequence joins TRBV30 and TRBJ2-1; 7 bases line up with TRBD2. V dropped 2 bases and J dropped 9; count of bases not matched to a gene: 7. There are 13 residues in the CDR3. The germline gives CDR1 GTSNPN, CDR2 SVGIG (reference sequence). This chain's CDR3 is CAWSPGLGIEQFF. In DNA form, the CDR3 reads TGTGCCTGGAGTCCAGGACTAGGTATTGAGCAGTTCTTC.

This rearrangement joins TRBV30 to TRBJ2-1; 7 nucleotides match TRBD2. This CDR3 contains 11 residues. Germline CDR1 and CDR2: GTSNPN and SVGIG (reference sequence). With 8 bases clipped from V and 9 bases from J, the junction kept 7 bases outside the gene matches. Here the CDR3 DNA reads TGTGCCAGTGGGACTATAGGTGAGCAGTTCTTC. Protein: CASGTIGEQFF.

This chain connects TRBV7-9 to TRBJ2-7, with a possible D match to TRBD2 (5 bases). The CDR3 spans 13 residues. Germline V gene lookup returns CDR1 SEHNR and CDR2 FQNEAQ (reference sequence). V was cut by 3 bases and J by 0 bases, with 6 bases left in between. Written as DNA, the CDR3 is TGTGCCAGCAGCTTCGGGGTCTCCTACGAGCAGTACTTC. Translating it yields CASSFGVSYEQYF. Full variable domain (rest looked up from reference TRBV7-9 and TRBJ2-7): DTGVSQNPRHKITKRGQNVTFRCDPISEHNRLYWYRQTLGQGPEFLTYFQNEAQLEKSRLLSDRFSAERPKGSFSTLEIQRTEQGDSAMYLCASSFGVSYEQYFGPGTRLTVT.

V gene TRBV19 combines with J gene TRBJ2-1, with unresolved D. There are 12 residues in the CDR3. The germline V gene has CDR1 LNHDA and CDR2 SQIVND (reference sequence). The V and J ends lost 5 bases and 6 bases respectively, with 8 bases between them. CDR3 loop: CASSFTFNEQFF. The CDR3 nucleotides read TGTGCCAGTAGTTTCACCTTCAATGAGCAGTTCTTC. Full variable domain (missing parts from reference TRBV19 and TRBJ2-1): DGGITQSPKYLFRKEGQNVTLSCEQNLNHDAMYWYRQDPGQGLRLIYYSQIVNDFQKGDIAEGYSVSREKKESFPLTVTSAQKNPTAFYLCASSFTFNEQFFGPGTRLTVL.

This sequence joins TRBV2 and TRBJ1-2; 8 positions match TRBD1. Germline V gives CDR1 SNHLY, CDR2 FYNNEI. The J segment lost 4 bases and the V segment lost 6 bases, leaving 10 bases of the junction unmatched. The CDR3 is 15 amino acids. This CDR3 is CASRKGQGDGYGYTF. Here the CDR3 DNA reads TGTGCCAGCAGGAAAGGACAGGGTGATGGCTATGGCTACACCTTC.

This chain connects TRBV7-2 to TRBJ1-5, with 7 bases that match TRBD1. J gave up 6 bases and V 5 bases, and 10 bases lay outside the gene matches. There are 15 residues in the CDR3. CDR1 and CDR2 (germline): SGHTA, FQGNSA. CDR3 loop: CASSAATGSGQPQHF. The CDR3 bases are TGTGCCAGCAGCGCAGCGACAGGGAGTGGTCAGCCCCAGCATTTT.

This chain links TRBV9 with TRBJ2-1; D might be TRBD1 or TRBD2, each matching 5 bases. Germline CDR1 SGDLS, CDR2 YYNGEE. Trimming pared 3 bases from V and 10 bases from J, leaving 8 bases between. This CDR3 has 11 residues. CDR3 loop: CASSGGLEQFF. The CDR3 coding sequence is TGTGCCAGCAGCGGGGGGTTGGAGCAGTTCTTC.

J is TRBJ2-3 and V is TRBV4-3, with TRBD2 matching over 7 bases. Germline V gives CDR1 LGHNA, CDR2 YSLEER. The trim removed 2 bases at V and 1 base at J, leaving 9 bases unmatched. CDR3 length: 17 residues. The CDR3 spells CASSQPGGSGGTDTQYF. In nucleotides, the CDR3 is TGCGCCAGCAGCCAACCCGGGGGGAGCGGGGGCACAGATACGCAGTATTTT.

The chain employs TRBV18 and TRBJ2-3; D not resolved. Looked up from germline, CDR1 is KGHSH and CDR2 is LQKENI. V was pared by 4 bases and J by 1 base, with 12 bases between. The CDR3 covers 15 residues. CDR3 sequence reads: CASSQVQHRTDTQYF. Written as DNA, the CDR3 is TGTGCCAGCTCACAAGTTCAGCACCGCACAGATACGCAGTATTTT.

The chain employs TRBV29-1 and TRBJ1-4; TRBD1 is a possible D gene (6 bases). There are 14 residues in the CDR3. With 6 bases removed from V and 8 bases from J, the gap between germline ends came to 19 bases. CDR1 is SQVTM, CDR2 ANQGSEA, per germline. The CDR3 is CSVDLEGEREKLFF. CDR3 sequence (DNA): TGCAGCGTCGACCTCGAGGGGGAAAGGGAAAAACTGTTTTTT. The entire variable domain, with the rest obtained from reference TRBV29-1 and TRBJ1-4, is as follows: SAVISQKPSRDICQRGTSLTIQCQVDSQVTMMFWYRQQPGQSLTLIATANQGSEATYESGFVIDKFPISRPNLTFSTLTVSNMSPEDSSIYLCSVDLEGEREKLFFGSGTQLSVL.

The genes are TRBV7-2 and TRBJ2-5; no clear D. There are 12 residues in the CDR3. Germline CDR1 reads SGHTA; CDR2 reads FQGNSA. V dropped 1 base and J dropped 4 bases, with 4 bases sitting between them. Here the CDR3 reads CASSLDRETQYF. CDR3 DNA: TGTGCCAGCAGCTTAGACAGAGAGACCCAGTACTTC. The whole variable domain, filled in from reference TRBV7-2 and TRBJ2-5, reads GAGVSQSPSNKVTEKGKDVELRCDPISGHTALYWYRQSLGQGLEFLIYFQGNSAPDKSGLPSDRFSAERTGGSVSTLTIQRTQQEDSAVYLCASSLDRETQYFGPGTRLLVL.

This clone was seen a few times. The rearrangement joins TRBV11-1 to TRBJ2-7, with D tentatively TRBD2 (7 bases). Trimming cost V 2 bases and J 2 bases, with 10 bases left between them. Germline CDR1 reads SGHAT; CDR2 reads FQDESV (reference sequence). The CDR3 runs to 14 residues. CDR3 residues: CASSLRGGPYEQYF. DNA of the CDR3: TGTGCCAGCAGCTTAAGGGGGGGTCCCTACGAGCAGTACTTC.

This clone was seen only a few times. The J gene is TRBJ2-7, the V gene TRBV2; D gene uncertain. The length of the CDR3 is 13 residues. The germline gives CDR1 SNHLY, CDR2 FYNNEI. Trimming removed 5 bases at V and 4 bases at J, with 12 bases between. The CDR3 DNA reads TGTGCCAGCAGTACCGACTGGATATACGAGCAGTACTTC. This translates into CASSTDWIYEQYF.

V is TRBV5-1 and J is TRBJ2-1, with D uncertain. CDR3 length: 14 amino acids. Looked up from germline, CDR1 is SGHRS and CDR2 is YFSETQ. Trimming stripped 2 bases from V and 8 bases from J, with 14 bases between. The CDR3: CASSLQDIGDEQFF. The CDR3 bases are TGCGCCAGCAGCTTACAAGATATAGGCGATGAGCAGTTCTTC.

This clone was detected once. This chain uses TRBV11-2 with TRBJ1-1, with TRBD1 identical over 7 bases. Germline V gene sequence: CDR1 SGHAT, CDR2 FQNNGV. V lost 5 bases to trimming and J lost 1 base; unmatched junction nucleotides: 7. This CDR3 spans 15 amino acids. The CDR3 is CASSQTGVGNTEAFF. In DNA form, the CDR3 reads TGTGCCAGCAGCCAAACAGGGGTGGGGAACACTGAAGCTTTCTTT.

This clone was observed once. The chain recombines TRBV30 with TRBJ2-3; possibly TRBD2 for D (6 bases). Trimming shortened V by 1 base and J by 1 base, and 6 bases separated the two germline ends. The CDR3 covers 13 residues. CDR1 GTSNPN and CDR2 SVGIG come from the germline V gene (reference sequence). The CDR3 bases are TGTGCCTGGAGTGGCGGGGGCACAGATACGCAGTATTTT. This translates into CAWSGGGTDTQYF.

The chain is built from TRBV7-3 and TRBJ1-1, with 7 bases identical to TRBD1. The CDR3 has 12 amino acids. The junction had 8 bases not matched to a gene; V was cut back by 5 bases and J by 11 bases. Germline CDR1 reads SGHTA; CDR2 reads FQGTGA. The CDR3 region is CASSQGGLGAFF. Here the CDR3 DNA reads TGTGCCAGCAGCCAGGGGGGGCTGGGGGCTTTCTTT.

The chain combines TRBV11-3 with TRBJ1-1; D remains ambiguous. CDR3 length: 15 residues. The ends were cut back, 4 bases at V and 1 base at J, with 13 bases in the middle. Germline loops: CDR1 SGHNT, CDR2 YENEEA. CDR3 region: CASSSPSAQNTEAFF. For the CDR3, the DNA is TGTGCCAGCAGCTCCCCCTCTGCACAGAACACTGAAGCTTTCTTT.

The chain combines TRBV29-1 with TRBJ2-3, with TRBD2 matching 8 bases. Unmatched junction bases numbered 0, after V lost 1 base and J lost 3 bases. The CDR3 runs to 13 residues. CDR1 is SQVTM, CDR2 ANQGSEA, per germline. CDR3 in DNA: TGCAGCGTTGAAGCTAGCGGGACAGATACGCAGTATTTT. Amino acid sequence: CSVEASGTDTQYF.

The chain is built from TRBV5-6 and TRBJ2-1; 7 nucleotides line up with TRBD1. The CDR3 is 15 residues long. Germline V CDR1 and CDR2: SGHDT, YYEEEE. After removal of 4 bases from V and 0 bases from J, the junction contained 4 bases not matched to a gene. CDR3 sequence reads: CASSLGQSSYNEQFF. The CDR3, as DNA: TGTGCCAGCAGCCTGGGACAGAGCTCCTACAATGAGCAGTTCTTC.

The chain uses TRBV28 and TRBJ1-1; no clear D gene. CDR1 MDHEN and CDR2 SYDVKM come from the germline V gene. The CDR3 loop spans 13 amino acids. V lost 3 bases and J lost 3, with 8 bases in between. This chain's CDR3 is CASSLVRDTEAFF. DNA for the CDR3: TGTGCCAGCAGTTTGGTCCGGGACACTGAAGCTTTCTTT.

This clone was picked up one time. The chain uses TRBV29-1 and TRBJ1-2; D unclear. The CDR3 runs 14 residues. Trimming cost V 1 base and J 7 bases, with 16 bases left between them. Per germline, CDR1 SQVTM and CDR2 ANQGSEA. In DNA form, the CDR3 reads TGCAGCGTTGAAGGAATCACAATGGAGGTTGGCTACACCTTC. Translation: CSVEGITMEVGYTF.

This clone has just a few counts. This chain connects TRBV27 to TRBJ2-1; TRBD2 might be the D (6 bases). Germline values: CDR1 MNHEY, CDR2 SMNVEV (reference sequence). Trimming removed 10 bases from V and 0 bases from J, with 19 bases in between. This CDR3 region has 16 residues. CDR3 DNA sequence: TGTGCCACCATGGGTGGTGAGACTAGCTCCTACAATGAGCAGTTCTTC. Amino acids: CATMGGETSSYNEQFF.